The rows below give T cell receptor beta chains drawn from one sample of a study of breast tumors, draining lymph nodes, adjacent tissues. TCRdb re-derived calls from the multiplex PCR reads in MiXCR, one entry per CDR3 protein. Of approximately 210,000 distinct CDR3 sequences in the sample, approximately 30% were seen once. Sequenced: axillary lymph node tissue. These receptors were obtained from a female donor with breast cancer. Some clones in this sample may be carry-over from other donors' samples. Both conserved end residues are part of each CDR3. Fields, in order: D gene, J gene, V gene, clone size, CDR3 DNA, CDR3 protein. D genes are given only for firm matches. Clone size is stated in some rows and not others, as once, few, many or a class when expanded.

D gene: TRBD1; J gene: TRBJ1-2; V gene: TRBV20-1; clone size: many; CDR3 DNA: TGCAGTGCCCCGGACAGGGGCGGTTACGGCTACACCTTC; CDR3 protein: CSAPDRGGYGYTF
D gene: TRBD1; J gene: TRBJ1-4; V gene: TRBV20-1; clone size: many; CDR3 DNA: TGCAGTGCTAGTTGGGACAGGGGGAGGGAACTGTTTTTT; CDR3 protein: CSASWDRGRELFF
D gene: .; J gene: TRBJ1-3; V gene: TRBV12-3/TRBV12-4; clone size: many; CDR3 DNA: TGTGCCAGCACCATGACAAGCTCTGGAAACACCATATATTTT; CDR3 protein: CASTMTSSGNTIYF
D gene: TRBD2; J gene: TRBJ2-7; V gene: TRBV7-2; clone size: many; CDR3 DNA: TGTGCCAGCAGCTTAGGGACTAGCGGGAGGATTTGGACCTACGAGCAGTACTTC; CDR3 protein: CASSLGTSGRIWTYEQYF
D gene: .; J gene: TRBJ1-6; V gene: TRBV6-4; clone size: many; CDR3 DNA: TGTGCCAGCAGGGAAACCTATAATTCACCCCTCCACTTT; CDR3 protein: CASRETYNSPLHF
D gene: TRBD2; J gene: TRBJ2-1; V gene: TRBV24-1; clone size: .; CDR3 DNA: TGTGCCACCAGTGATTCCGGGACTAGAGGCTACAATGAGCAGTTCTTC; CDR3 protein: CATSDSGTRGYNEQFF
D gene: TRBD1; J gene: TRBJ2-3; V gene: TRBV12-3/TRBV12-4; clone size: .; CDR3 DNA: TGTGCCAGCAGCATCAGGGGGAGCAGTCAGCCCCAGTATTTT; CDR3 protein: CASSIRGSSQPQYF
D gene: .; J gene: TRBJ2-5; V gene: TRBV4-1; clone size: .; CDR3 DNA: TGCGCCAGCAGCCCAAGCGGTGGTTTGGAGACCCAGTACTTC; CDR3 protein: CASSPSGGLETQYF
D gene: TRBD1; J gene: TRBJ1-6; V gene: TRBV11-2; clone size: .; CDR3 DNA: TGTGCCAGCAGCTTGGGACAGGGTTCACCCCTCCACTTT; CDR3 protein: CASSLGQGSPLHF
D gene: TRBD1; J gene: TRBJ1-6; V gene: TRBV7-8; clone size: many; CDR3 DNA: TGTGCCAGCAGCCCACAGGGGAATTCACCCCTCCACTTT; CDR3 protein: CASSPQGNSPLHF
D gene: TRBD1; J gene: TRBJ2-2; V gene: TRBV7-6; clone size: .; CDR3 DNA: TGTGCCAGCAGCTCAAGGACAGGGCTTGGCGGGGAGCTGTTTTTT; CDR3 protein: CASSSRTGLGGELFF
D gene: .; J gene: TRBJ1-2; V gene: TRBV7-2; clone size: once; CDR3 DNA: TGTGCCAGCAGCTTTATCTACGGGAATGGCTACACCTTC; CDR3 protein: CASSFIYGNGYTF
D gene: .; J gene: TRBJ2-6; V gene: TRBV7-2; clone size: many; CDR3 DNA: TGTGCCAGCAGCTTAGCGGCGGCTTCTGGGGCCAACGTCCTGACTTTC; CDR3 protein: CASSLAAASGANVLTF
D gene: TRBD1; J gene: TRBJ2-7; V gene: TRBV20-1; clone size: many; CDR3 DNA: TGCAGTGCGAGGGGTGAGGGGGCCAGGGAGCAGTACTTC; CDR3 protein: CSARGEGAREQYF
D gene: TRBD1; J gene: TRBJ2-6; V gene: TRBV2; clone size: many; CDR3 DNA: TGTGCCCGCCATAGGGGGCGCGTTAGCTCTGGGGCCAACGTCCTGACTTTC; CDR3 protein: CARHRGRVSSGANVLTF
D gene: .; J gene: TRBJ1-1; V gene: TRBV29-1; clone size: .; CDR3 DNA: TGCAGCGTACCGGGACGACTAGGCACTGAAGCTTTCTTT; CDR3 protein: CSVPGRLGTEAFF
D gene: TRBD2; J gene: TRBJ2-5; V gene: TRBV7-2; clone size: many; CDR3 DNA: TGTGCCAGCAGCTGGGGGGGGACCCAGTACTTC; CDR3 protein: CASSWGGTQYF
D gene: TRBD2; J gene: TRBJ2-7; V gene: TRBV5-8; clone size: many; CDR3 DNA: TGTGCCAGCAGCCCTAGGACTAGCGACTACGAGCAGTACTTC; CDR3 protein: CASSPRTSDYEQYF
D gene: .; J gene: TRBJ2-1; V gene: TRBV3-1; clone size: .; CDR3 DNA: TGTGCCAGCAGCCCACCCCGGGGGCGCGAGGACAATGAGCAGTTCTTC; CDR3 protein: CASSPPRGREDNEQFF
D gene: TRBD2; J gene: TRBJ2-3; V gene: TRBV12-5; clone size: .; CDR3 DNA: TGTGCTAGTGGATATGTAGCGGGGTCAAGCACAGATACGCAGTATTTT; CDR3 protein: CASGYVAGSSTDTQYF
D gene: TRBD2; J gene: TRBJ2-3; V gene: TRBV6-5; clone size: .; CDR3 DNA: TGTGCCAGCAGTTCCGTTCGACGGGGGGGCGGAGATACGCAGTATTTT; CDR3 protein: CASSSVRRGGGDTQYF
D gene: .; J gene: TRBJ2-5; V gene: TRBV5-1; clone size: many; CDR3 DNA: TGCGCCAGCAGCTTGGAACGGGGCCGGGACACCCAGTACTTC; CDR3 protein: CASSLERGRDTQYF
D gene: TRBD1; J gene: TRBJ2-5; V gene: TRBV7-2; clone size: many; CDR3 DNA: TGTGCCAGCAGCATTCGGACAGGGGGAGGCGGGGCCCAGTACTTC; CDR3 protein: CASSIRTGGGGAQYF
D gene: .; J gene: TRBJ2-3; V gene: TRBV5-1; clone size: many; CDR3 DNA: TGCGCCAGCAGCTTTGCAGCAGCTAGCACAGATACGCAGTATTTT; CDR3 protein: CASSFAAASTDTQYF
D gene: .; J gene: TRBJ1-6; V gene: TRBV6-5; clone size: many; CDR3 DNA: TGTGCCAGCAGTTCTCCGGGGGGACATCTGCCTTCACCCCTCCACTTT; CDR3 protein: CASSSPGGHLPSPLHF
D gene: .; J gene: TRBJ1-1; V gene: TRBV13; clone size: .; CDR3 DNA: TGTGCCAGCAGCCTACCCGGGGAGGGAGCTTTCTTT; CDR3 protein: CASSLPGEGAFF